This record covers a single T cell receptor beta chain. As yet, its antigen is unknown. This sample is part of a study of cytomegalovirus exposure and HLA in healthy donors. Whole-study results and caveats: TCR sequences were mostly rare, though some public TCRs occurred in many donors. One later analysis, an examination of the 100 to 150 validation repertoires, found that first-cohort TCR clusters tended to co-occur in them.

Per the germline V gene, CDR1 is LGHNA and CDR2 is YSLEER. Trimming removed 4 bases at V and 10 bases at J, with 11 bases between. The CDR3 covers 13 residues. The data were produced by immunoSEQ multiplex PCR, yet TCRdb's version contains in-frame clones alone and is incomplete. This table has about 220,000 clones, 80% to 90% appearing once. The sequence derives from a man younger than 35 in good health and CMV-seronegative. V gene TRBV4-3 combines with J gene TRBJ1-6; D might be TRBD1 (5 bases). Material: PBMCs. The DNA of the CDR3 is TGCGCCAGCAGCCTCGGGGGGGTATCACCCCTCCACTTT. It specifies CASSLGGVSPLHF.